This entry lists 22 T cell receptor beta chains sequenced from one sample in a study of T cells in Graves' hyperthyroidism and ophthalmopathy. The source material, RNA transcripts, was used to amplify TCR beta CDR3 regions. Using the HTBI primer set, a first-round RT-PCR was run on the TCR CDR3. TCRdb independently ran MiXCR on the multiplex PCR reads; one entry per CDR3 protein. Of approximately 510,000 distinct CDR3 sequences listed, around 21% are singletons. The sample comprised blood. These TCRs come from a man aged 18 to 35 with Graves' hyperthyroidism.

This clonotype has only a few counts. This chain connects TRBV9 to TRBJ1-2, with D possibly being TRBD1 (5 bases). This CDR3 is 13 amino acids long. Germline V gives CDR1 SGDLS, CDR2 YYNGEE. Trimming pared 7 bases from V and 1 base from J, leaving 11 bases between. The CDR3 sequence is CASGGTGNYGYTF. The CDR3, as DNA: TGTGCCAGCGGCGGGACGGGTAACTATGGCTACACCTTC.

This clonotype was observed at least ten times. The rearrangement uses TRBV12-3 or TRBV12-4 and TRBJ2-5; TRBD1 might be the D (5 bases). CDR3 length: 15 amino acids. The V gene lost 4 bases and the J gene lost 4 bases, with 16 bases spanning the gap. The CDR3 DNA reads TGTGCCAGCAGTTCCCTTTCAGGGTATAGAGAGACCCAGTACTTC. This gives the protein CASSSLSGYRETQYF.

This clonotype came up many times. The chain employs TRBV4-1 and TRBJ1-2, with 11 nucleotides matching TRBD1. CDR1 is MGHRA and CDR2 is YSYEKL in the germline V gene. This CDR3 is 15 amino acids long. The V gene end was trimmed by 4 bases and the J gene end by 3 bases; junction bases not matched to a gene: 4. CDR3 DNA sequence: TGCGCCAGCAGCCGGGACAGGGGGTTTGACTATGGCTACACCTTC. Translation gives CASSRDRGFDYGYTF.

Here the CDR3 DNA reads TGTGCCAGCAGTTCTCGGGACAGGAGCTCCTACGAGCAGTACTTC. It is translated as CASSSRDRSSYEQYF. This chain links TRBV6-5 with TRBJ2-7; 8 bases fit TRBD1. Germline trimming cut 4 bases from V and 0 bases from J; bases unmatched to any gene: 5. The CDR3 spans 15 residues. Per the germline V gene, CDR1 is MNHEY and CDR2 is SVGAGI.

This chain uses TRBV10-3 with TRBJ2-5, with D uncertain. The CDR3 loop spans 13 amino acids. Trimming removed 10 bases from V and 6 bases from J, with 18 bases in between. Per germline, CDR1 ENHRY and CDR2 SYGVKD. The CDR3 reads CATTTLAEKTQYF. The CDR3 nucleotides are TGTGCCACTACAACCCTGGCGGAGAAGACCCAGTACTTC.

On this clonotype itself: This could be a read error, since a much larger clone is one nucleotide away. The V and J genes are TRBV9 and TRBJ2-7; D is possibly TRBD2 (6 bases). CDR3 length: 13 amino acids. From germline, CDR1 is SGDLS and CDR2 YYNGEE. CDR3 amino acids: CSSSVDGGYEQYF. For the CDR3, the DNA is TGTTCCAGCAGCGTAGACGGGGGATACGAGCAGTACTTC.

In this sample, this clonotype turned up a few times. One end of the junction fails to match germline, which may point to a read error. The chain uses TRBV12-3 or TRBV12-4 and TRBJ1-1; D unresolved. This CDR3 has 12 residues. The CDR3 is CASSTGNTETFF. The CDR3 DNA reads as TGTGCCAGCTCCACCGGGAACACTGAAACTTTCTTT.

The chain employs TRBV28 and TRBJ2-7; tentative D call: TRBD1 (6 bases). Trimming stripped 5 bases from V and 5 bases from J, with 10 bases between. The CDR3 totals 12 residues. CDR1 is MDHEN and CDR2 is SYDVKM in the germline V gene. The CDR3 DNA reads TGTGCCAGCAGTGGCTACAGGGACGAGCAGTACTTC. Residues: CASSGYRDEQYF.

This clonotype was counted at least ten times. The chain uses TRBV9 and TRBJ1-5; 7 bases line up with TRBD1. Germline CDR1 reads SGDLS; CDR2 reads YYNGEE. V lost 4 bases to trimming and J lost 7 bases; unmatched junction nucleotides: 8. The CDR3 consists of 14 residues. CDR3 in amino acids: CASSPRQGQQPQHF. The DNA for the CDR3 is TGTGCCAGCAGCCCACGACAGGGTCAACAGCCCCAGCATTTT.

This clonotype was found many times. V gene TRBV7-2 combines with J gene TRBJ2-5; D remains unclear. Trimming cost V 5 bases and J 5 bases, with 6 bases left between them. The CDR3 is 11 residues long. The germline V gene has CDR1 SGHTA and CDR2 FQGNSA. CDR3 DNA: TGTGCCAGCAGCAAAGTGGAGACCCAGTACTTC. Protein product: CASSKVETQYF.

The sample holds a few counts of this clonotype. V is TRBV27 and J is TRBJ2-7; D unclear. CDR1 is MNHEY and CDR2 is SMNVEV in the germline V gene (reference sequence). The CDR3 is 14 residues long. V lost 3 bases to trimming and J lost 2 bases, with 11 bases between them. The CDR3 bases are TGTGCCAGCAGTTTTACCGGCAGCGCCTACGAGCAGTACTTC. Encoded protein: CASSFTGSAYEQYF.

Ten or more counts support this clonotype. The chain couples TRBV20-1 to TRBJ1-1, with D possibly being TRBD1 (5 bases). Trimming shortened V by 6 bases and J by 4 bases, and 21 bases separated the two germline ends. The germline gives CDR1 DFQATT, CDR2 SNEGSKA (reference sequence). There are 15 residues in the CDR3. CDR3 sequence: CSASGRGGDSTEAFF. The CDR3 nucleotides read TGCAGTGCCTCCGGTAGGGGAGGGGATAGCACTGAAGCTTTCTTT.

This chain joins TRBV6-1 and TRBJ1-2, with TRBD1 matching over 9 bases. V was clipped by 5 bases and J by 6 bases; unmatched bases: 4. The CDR3 is 13 residues long. CDR1 is MNHNS, CDR2 SASEGT, per germline. The CDR3 DNA follows: TGTGCCAGCAGTCGGGACAGGGAAGATGGCTACACCTTC. Its translation: CASSRDREDGYTF.

This clonotype was observed a handful of times. The rearrangement joins TRBV11-3 to TRBJ2-5; 10 positions agree with TRBD1. This CDR3 spans 12 amino acids. Germline loops: CDR1 SGHNT, CDR2 YENEEA. The trim removed 10 bases at V and 4 bases at J, leaving 3 bases unmatched. The CDR3 nucleotides read TGTGCCATACGGACAGGGGGAGAGACCCAGTACTTC. Translated, it gives CAIRTGGETQYF.

This clonotype was picked up many times. The chain uses TRBV4-1 and TRBJ1-2; maybe TRBD1 (5 bases). This CDR3 is 13 amino acids long. Germline V gene data show CDR1 as MGHRA and CDR2 as YSYEKL. Trimming removed 0 bases at V and 7 bases at J, with 9 bases between. The CDR3 loop reads CASSQEWGSGYTF. CDR3 DNA: TGCGCCAGCAGCCAAGAGTGGGGGAGTGGCTACACCTTC.

There are many counts of this clonotype. The chain recombines TRBV18 with TRBJ1-2; D might be TRBD1 (5 bases). Germline V lookup: CDR1 KGHSH, CDR2 LQKENI. The CDR3 sequence is 14 residues long. The germline V and J ends were trimmed by 1 base and 6 bases, with 12 bases remaining between them. Here the CDR3 reads CASSPRLRGNGYTF. The CDR3 bases are TGTGCCAGCTCACCACGTCTAAGGGGCAATGGCTACACCTTC.

Many counts were recorded for this clonotype. The chain joins TRBV27 to TRBJ2-7, with TRBD1 matching 7 bases. This CDR3 is built from 14 residues. The V segment lost 2 bases and the J segment 5 bases; nucleotides outside the gene matches: 6. Germline V gives CDR1 MNHEY, CDR2 SMNVEV (reference sequence). CDR3 in amino acids: CASSLRGPVHEQYF. In DNA form, the CDR3 reads TGTGCCAGCAGTTTAAGGGGGCCGGTCCACGAGCAGTACTTC.

In its sample, this clonotype was seen many times. The V call is TRBV6-2 or TRBV6-3, the J call TRBJ2-5; a possible D gene is TRBD2 (6 bases). Trimming removed 6 bases at V and 0 bases at J, with 17 bases between. The CDR3 extends over 16 amino acids. Germline lookup yields CDR1 MNHEY and CDR2 SVGEGT. This CDR3 reads CASSGSRGWYQETQYF. CDR3 sequence (DNA): TGTGCCAGCAGCGGATCCCGGGGGTGGTACCAAGAGACCCAGTACTTC.

This clonotype was counted ten times or more. The rearrangement links TRBV6-6 to TRBJ2-6; D gene ambiguous. Germline-derived CDR1 and CDR2 are MNHNY and SVGAGI (reference sequence). V was pared by 3 bases and J by 0 bases, with 6 bases between. There are 15 residues in the CDR3. In nucleotides, the CDR3 is TGTGCCAGCAGTTATGTCTCCTCTGGGGCCAACGTCCTGACTTTC. Protein: CASSYVSSGANVLTF.

This clonotype has ten or more counts. V gene TRBV19 combines with J gene TRBJ2-7; D remains ambiguous. The CDR3 spans 12 residues. V shed 5 bases and J shed 10 bases, with 15 bases lying between them. Germline values: CDR1 LNHDA, CDR2 SQIVND (reference sequence). DNA of the CDR3: TGTGCCAGTAGTTCCTCTCCTACGGCCCAGTACTTC. This translates into CASSSSPTAQYF.

This clonotype has just a few counts. The chain recombines TRBV30 with TRBJ2-7, with D possibly being TRBD2 (6 bases). The CDR3 spans 15 residues. Trimming shortened V by 1 base and J by 5 bases, and 18 bases separated the two germline ends. Germline V lookup: CDR1 GTSNPN, CDR2 SVGIG (reference sequence). CDR3 region: CAWSAPVLRGDEQYF. CDR3 sequence (DNA): TGTGCCTGGAGTGCCCCCGTCTTGCGGGGCGACGAGCAGTACTTC.

This clonotype appeared many times. V usage is TRBV7-9 and J usage is TRBJ1-1; D unresolved. Trimming left V 3 bases short and J 9 bases short, with 11 bases between. The CDR3 has 12 residues. Looked up from germline, CDR1 is SEHNR and CDR2 is FQNEAQ (reference sequence). The CDR3 protein is CASSFSGGKAFF. CDR3 in DNA: TGTGCCAGCAGCTTTTCGGGCGGGAAAGCTTTCTTT.